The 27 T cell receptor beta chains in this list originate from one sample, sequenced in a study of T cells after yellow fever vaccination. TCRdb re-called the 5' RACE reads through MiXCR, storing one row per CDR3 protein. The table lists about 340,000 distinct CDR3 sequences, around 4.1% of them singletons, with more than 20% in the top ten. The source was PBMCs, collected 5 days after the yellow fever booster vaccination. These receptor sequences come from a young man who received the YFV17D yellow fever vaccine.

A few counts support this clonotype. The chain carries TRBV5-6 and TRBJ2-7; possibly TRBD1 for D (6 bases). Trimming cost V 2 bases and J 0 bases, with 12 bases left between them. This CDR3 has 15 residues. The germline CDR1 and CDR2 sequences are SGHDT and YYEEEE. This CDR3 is CASSLGTISSYEQYV. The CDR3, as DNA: TGTGCCAGCAGCTTAGGGACAATAAGCTCCTACGAGCAGTACGTC.

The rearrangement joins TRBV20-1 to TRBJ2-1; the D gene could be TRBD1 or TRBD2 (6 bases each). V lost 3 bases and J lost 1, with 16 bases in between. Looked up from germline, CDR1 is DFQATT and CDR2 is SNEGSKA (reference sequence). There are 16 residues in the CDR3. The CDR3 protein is CSASGTGAGSYNEQFF. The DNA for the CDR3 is TGCAGTGCTAGTGGGACGGGGGCAGGGTCCTACAATGAGCAGTTCTTC.

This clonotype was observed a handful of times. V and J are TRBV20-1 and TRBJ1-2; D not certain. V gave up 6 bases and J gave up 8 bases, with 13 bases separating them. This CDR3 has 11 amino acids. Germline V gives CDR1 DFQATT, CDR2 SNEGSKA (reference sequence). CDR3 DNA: TGCAGTGCCCCAGAGAGGGAGGGCTACACCTTC. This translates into CSAPEREGYTF.

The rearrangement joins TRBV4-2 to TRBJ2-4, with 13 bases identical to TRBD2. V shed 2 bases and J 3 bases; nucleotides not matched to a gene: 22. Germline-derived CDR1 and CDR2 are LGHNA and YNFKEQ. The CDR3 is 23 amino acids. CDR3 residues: CASSQTRWTSGGPLLSGKNIQYF. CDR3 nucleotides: TGTGCCAGCAGCCAAACCCGTTGGACTAGCGGGGGCCCACTCCTTTCGGGCAAAAACATTCAGTACTTC.

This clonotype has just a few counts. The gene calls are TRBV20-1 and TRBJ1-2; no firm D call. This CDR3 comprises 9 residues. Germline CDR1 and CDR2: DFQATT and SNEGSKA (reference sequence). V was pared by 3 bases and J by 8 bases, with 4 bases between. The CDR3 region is CSASFGYTF. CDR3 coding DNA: TGCAGTGCTAGTTTCGGCTACACCTTC.

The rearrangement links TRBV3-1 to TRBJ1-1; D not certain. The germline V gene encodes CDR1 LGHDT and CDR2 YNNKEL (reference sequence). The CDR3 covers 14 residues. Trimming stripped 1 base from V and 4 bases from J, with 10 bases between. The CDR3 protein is CASSQAGFGTEAFF. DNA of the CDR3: TGTGCCAGCAGCCAAGCGGGGTTTGGCACTGAAGCTTTCTTT.

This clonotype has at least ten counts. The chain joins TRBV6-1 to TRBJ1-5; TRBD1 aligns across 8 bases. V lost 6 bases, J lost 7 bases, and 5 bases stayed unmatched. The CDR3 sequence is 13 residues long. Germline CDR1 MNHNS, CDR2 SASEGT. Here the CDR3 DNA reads TGTGCCAGCAGCGGACAGGGAGGACAGCCCCAGCATTTT. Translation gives CASSGQGGQPQHF.

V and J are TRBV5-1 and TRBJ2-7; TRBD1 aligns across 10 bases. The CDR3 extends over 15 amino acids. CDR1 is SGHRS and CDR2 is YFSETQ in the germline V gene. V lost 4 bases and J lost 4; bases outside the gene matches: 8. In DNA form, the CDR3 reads TGCGCCAGCAGCCAACCGACAGGGGGCTCTTACGAGCAGTACTTC. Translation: CASSQPTGGSYEQYF.

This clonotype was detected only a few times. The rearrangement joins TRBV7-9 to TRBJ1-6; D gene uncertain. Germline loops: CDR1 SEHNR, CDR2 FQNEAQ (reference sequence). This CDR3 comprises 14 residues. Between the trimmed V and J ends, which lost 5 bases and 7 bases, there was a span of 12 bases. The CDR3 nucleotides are TGTGCCAGCAGCGTGCGGGATTCGAATTCACCCCTCCACTTT. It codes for CASSVRDSNSPLHF.

The CDR3 DNA reads TGCAGCGTTGAATATCGCACTAAGCAGTACGTC. It translates to CSVEYRTKQYV. The J gene is TRBJ2-7, the V gene TRBV29-1; D unresolved. From germline, CDR1 is SQVTM and CDR2 ANQGSEA. The length of the CDR3 is 11 residues. Trimming cost V 2 bases and J 8 bases, with 10 bases left between them.

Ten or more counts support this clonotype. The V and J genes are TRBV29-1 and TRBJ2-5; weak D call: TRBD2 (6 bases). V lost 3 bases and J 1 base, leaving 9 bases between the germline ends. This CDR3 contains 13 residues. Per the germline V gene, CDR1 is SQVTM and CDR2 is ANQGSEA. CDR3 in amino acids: CSVERDSQETQYF. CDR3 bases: TGCAGCGTTGAGCGGGACTCCCAAGAGACCCAGTACTTC.

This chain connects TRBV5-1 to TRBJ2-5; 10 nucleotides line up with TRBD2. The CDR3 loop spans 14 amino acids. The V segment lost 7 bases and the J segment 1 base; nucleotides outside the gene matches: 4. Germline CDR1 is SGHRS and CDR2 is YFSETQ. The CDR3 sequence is CASQSGGVQETQYF. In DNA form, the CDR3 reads TGCGCCAGCCAGAGCGGGGGGGTCCAAGAGACCCAGTACTTC.

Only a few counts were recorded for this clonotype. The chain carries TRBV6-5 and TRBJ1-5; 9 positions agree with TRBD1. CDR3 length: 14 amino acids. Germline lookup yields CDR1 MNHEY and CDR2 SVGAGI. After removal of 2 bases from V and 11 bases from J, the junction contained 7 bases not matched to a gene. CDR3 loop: CASSYTGTGTAQHF. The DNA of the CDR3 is TGTGCCAGCAGTTACACTGGGACAGGGACAGCCCAGCATTTT.

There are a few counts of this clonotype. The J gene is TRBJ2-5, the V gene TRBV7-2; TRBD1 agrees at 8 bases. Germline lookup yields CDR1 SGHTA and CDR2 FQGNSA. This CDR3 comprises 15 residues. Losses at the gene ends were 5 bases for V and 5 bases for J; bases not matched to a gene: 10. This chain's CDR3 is CASSKTGVEWETQYF. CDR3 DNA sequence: TGTGCCAGCAGCAAGACAGGGGTTGAGTGGGAGACCCAGTACTTC. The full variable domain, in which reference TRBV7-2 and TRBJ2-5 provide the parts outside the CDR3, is GAGVSQSPSNKVTEKGKDVELRCDPISGHTALYWYRQSLGQGLEFLIYFQGNSAPDKSGLPSDRFSAERTGGSVSTLTIQRTQQEDSAVYLCASSKTGVEWETQYFGPGTRLLVL.

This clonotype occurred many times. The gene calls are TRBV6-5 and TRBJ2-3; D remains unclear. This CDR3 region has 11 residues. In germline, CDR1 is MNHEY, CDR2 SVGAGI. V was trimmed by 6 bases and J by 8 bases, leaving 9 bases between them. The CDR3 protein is CASSQWGTQYF. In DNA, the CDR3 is TGTGCCAGCAGCCAATGGGGTACGCAGTATTTT.

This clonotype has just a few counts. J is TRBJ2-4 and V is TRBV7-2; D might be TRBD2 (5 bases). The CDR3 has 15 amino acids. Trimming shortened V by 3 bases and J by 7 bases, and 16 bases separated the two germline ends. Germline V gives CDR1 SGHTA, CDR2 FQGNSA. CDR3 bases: TGTGCCAGCAGCTTTGCGGCTAGCCTTTCCAACATTCAGTACTTC. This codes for CASSFAASLSNIQYF.

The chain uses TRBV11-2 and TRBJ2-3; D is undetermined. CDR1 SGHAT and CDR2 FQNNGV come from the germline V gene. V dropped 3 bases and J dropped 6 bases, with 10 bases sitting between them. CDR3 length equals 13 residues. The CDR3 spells CASSLAYLDTQYF. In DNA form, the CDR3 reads TGTGCCAGCAGCTTGGCGTACCTGGATACGCAGTATTTT.

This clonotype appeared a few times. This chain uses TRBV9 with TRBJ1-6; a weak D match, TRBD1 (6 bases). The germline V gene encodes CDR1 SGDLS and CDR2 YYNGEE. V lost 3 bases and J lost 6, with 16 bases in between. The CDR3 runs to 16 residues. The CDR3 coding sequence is TGTGCCAGCAGCGGCAACAACAGGGTGCTTAATTCACCCCTCCACTTT. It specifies CASSGNNRVLNSPLHF.

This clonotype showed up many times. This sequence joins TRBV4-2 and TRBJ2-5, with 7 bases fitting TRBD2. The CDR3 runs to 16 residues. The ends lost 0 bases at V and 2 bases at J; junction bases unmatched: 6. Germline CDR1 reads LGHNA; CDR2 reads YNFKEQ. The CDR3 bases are TGTGCCAGCAGCCAAGAAGGAAATAGCGGGCAAGAGACCCAGTACTTC. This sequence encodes CASSQEGNSGQETQYF.

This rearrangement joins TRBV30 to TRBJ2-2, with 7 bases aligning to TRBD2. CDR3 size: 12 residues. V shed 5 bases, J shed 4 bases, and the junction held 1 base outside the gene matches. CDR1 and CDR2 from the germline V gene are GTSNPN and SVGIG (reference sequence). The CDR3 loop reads CAWSGGTGELFF. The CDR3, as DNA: TGTGCCTGGTCGGGAGGCACCGGGGAGCTGTTTTTT.

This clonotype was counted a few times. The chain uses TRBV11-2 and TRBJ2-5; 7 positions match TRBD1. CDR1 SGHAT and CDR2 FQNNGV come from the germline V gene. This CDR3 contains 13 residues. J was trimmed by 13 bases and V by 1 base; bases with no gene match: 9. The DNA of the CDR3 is TGTGCCAGCAGCTTAGCCTTTGGACAGGATTTGTACTTC. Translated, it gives CASSLAFGQDLYF.

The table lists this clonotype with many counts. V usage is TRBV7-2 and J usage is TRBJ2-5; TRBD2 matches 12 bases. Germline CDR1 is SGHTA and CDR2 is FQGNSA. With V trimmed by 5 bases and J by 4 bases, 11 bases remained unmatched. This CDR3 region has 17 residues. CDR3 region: CASSAGLAGERPETQYF. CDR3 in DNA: TGTGCCAGCAGCGCGGGACTAGCGGGCGAAAGGCCAGAGACCCAGTACTTC.

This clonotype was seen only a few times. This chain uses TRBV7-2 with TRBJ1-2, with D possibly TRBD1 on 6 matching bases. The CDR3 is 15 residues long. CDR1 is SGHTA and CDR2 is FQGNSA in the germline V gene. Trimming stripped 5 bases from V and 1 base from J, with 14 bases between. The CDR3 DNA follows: TGTGCCAGCAGCCCTAGAGGGGGGATTAACTATGGCTACACCTTC. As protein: CASSPRGGINYGYTF.

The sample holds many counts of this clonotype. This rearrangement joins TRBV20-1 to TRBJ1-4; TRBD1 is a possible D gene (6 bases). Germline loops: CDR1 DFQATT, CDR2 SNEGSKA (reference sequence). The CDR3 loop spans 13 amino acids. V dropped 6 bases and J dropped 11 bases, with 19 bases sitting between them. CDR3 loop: CSADDRSTLKLFF. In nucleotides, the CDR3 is TGCAGTGCGGATGACAGGAGCACTTTGAAACTGTTTTTT.

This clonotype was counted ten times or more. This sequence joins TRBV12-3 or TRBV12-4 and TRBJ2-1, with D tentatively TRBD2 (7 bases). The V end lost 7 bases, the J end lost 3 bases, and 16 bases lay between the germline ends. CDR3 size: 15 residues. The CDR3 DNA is TGTGCCAGCACCACGGAGGGGGGGGGCTACAATGAGCAGTTCTTC. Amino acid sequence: CASTTEGGGYNEQFF.

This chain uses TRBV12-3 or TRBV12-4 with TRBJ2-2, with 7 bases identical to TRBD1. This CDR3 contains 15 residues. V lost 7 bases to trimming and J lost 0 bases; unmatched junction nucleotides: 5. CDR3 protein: CASKGARSNTGELFF. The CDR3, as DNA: TGTGCCAGCAAGGGGGCCAGGTCGAACACCGGGGAGCTGTTTTTT.

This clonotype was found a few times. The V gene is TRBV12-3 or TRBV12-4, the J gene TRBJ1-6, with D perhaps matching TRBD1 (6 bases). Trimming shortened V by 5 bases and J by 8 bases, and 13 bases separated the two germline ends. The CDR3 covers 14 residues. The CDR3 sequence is CASSLQGLDSPLHF. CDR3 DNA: TGTGCCAGCAGTCTTCAGGGGTTGGATTCACCCCTCCACTTT.